These 19 T cell receptor beta chains were sequenced from one sample in a study of blood T cell repertoires in COVID-19. The data were produced by immunoSEQ multiplex PCR, yet TCRdb's version contains in-frame clones alone and is incomplete. This repertoire shows 110,000 to 150,000 clones, around 89% found once; its top ten account for roughly 2.9%. The sequenced sample consisted of peripheral blood. The receptors here all came from a man in his sixties with active or convalescent COVID-19.

The chain carries TRBV2 and TRBJ1-4; perhaps TRBD1 as D (5 bases). Germline CDR1 reads SNHLY; CDR2 reads FYNNEI. The CDR3 length is 14 residues. The germline V and J ends were trimmed by 4 bases and 4 bases, with 10 bases remaining between them. CDR3 amino acids: CASSGQGNNEKLFF. The CDR3 nucleotides read TGTGCCAGCAGTGGGCAGGGCAATAATGAAAAACTGTTTTTT.

The V gene is TRBV10-3, the J gene TRBJ2-5, with 8 positions matching TRBD1. V shed 10 bases and J 2 bases; nucleotides not matched to a gene: 9. Germline V CDR1 and CDR2: ENHRY, SYGVKD. The CDR3 has 14 residues. CDR3 nucleotide sequence: TGTGCCACGGGCTCAGGACAGGGACAAGAGACCCAGTACTTC. The encoded protein is CATGSGQGQETQYF.

The chain employs TRBV6-5 and TRBJ2-5; D is possibly TRBD2 (5 bases). The V gene lost 5 bases and the J gene lost 1 base, with 11 bases spanning the gap. Germline V gene data show CDR1 as MNHEY and CDR2 as SVGAGI. The CDR3 sequence is 14 residues long. The CDR3 loop is CASSPPGVQETQYF. The CDR3 DNA follows: TGTGCCAGCAGTCCCCCCGGGGTCCAAGAGACCCAGTACTTC.

The chain carries TRBV2 and TRBJ2-7; TRBD2 aligns across 7 bases. In germline, CDR1 is SNHLY, CDR2 FYNNEI. The CDR3 is 14 residues long. Trimming removed 4 bases from V and 5 bases from J; junction bases left unmatched: 8. The CDR3 here is CASSVQRGNHEQYF. In nucleotides, the CDR3 is TGTGCCAGCAGTGTACAGCGGGGTAACCACGAGCAGTACTTC.

The genes are TRBV5-1 and TRBJ1-4, with D maybe TRBD1 (5 bases). Trimming took 0 bases from V and 7 from J, leaving 10 bases between them. The CDR3 loop spans 14 amino acids. The V gene's germline CDR1 is SGHRS and CDR2 YFSETQ. CDR3 sequence (DNA): TGCGCCAGCAGCTTGGGCGGGGCGGGTGAAAAACTGTTTTTT. It codes for CASSLGGAGEKLFF.

This clone was detected a few times. The J gene is TRBJ1-4, the V gene TRBV2; 11 nucleotides line up with TRBD1. This CDR3 is built from 15 residues. Trimming took 2 bases from V and 7 from J; bases not matched to a gene: 3. The V gene's germline CDR1 is SNHLY and CDR2 FYNNEI. CDR3 nucleotide sequence: TGTGCCAGCAGTGAATCGGGACAGGGGGGTGAAAAACTGTTTTTT. Amino acids: CASSESGQGGEKLFF. The variable domain in full, completed from reference TRBV2 and TRBJ1-4, reads EPEVTQTPSHQVTQMGQEVILRCVPISNHLYFYWYRQILGQKVEFLVSFYNNEISEKSEIFDDQFSVERPDGSNFTLKIRSTKLEDSAMYFCASSESGQGGEKLFFGSGTQLSVL.

The rearrangement uses TRBV28 and TRBJ2-1, with 9 nucleotides matching TRBD2. Trimming took 6 bases from V and 0 from J; bases not matched to a gene: 9. The germline V gene encodes CDR1 MDHEN and CDR2 SYDVKM. The CDR3 covers 17 residues. The CDR3 DNA is TGTGCCAGCAGGGGCCTAGGGACTAGCAACTCCTACAATGAGCAGTTCTTC. Its translation is CASRGLGTSNSYNEQFF.

This clone was counted once. The rearrangement uses TRBV3-1 (or the pseudogene TRBV3-2) and TRBJ2-7; 8 nucleotides align to TRBD2. The germline CDR1 and CDR2 sequences are LGHDT and YNNKEL (reference sequence). The V and J ends lost 6 bases and 1 base, in that order; junction bases with no gene match: 8. The CDR3 runs 15 residues. CDR3: CASSQLAALSYEQYF. In DNA form, the CDR3 reads TGTGCCAGCAGTCAACTAGCGGCTTTGTCCTACGAGCAGTACTTC.

This rearrangement joins TRBV4-3 to TRBJ2-1; maybe TRBD2 (6 bases). Trimming cost V 0 bases and J 5 bases, with 14 bases left between them. Germline CDR1 is LGHNA and CDR2 is YSLEER. The CDR3 has 16 residues. The CDR3: CASSQDPGGWDNEQFF. In DNA form, the CDR3 reads TGCGCCAGCAGCCAAGACCCCGGGGGTTGGGACAATGAGCAGTTCTTC.

This clone turned up a few times. Without the conserved terminal phenylalanine or tryptophan, this CDR3 likely stems from a read error. The limits of the CDR3 on the DNA are not certain, so only TCRdb's listed CDR3 is given. The J gene is TRBJ2-7, the V gene TRBV10-1; the D call of TRBD2 is as the table states it, not checked on the DNA. The CDR3 spans 11 residues, counting both ends. Germline V gene data show CDR1 as WNHNN and CDR2 as SYGVQD (reference sequence). The CDR3 reads CASILAGETES.

V gene TRBV15 combines with J gene TRBJ2-3; 9 nucleotides line up with TRBD2. The CDR3 covers 15 residues. The trim removed 1 base at V and 7 bases at J, leaving 6 bases unmatched. Germline CDR1 reads LNHNV; CDR2 reads YYDKDF (reference sequence). The CDR3 protein is CATSRVREGLYTQYF. The DNA for the CDR3 is TGTGCCACCAGCAGAGTGCGGGAGGGCCTATATACGCAGTATTTT.

This clone was recorded once. Given the absence of the conserved phenylalanine or tryptophan at the CDR3 end, a read error is likely. It is unclear where the CDR3 begins or ends on the DNA, so no DNA is shown, and the CDR3 is as TCRdb lists it. The chain carries TRBV5-4 and TRBJ2-7; the table's TRBD1 call for D was not verified on the DNA. The CDR3 is 12 amino acids in total, end residues counted. Germline assignment: CDR1 SGHNT and CDR2 YYREEE (reference sequence). The CDR3 spells CASSFTQGLVSI.

V gene TRBV28 combines with J gene TRBJ1-6; 8 bases are shared with TRBD1. Germline V gene lookup returns CDR1 MDHEN and CDR2 SYDVKM. This CDR3 region has 15 residues. V dropped 6 bases and J dropped 5; count of bases not matched to a gene: 6. CDR3 sequence reads: CASSLDRGHNSPLHF. CDR3 nucleotide sequence: TGTGCCAGCAGCCTAGACAGGGGCCATAATTCACCCCTCCACTTT.

The chain has TRBV7-2 and TRBJ2-5, with no clear D. The CDR3 is 11 residues long. Germline V lookup: CDR1 SGHTA, CDR2 FQGNSA. The V gene lost 4 bases and the J gene lost 5 bases, with 5 bases spanning the gap. The CDR3 sequence: CASSSSETQYF. The CDR3 DNA follows: TGTGCCAGCAGCTCTTCGGAGACCCAGTACTTC.

A few counts support this clone. This chain uses TRBV6-4 with TRBJ1-2, with 9 nucleotides matching TRBD1. There are 13 residues in the CDR3. Losses at the gene ends were 7 bases for V and 7 bases for J; bases not matched to a gene: 7. Germline lookup yields CDR1 MRHNA and CDR2 SNTAGT. The CDR3 reads CASTFGTGFGYTF. The CDR3, as DNA: TGTGCCAGCACCTTCGGGACAGGGTTTGGCTACACCTTC.

The chain employs TRBV3-1 (or the pseudogene TRBV3-2) and TRBJ2-1; tentative D call: TRBD2 (5 bases). This CDR3 contains 14 residues. V shed 4 bases and J shed 10 bases, with 17 bases lying between them. Germline V gene sequence: CDR1 LGHDT, CDR2 YNNKEL (reference sequence). Here the CDR3 DNA reads TGTGCCAGCAGCCCCGGCCGGGGAGCGACGGAGCAGTTCTTC. Amino acids: CASSPGRGATEQFF.

The rearrangement joins TRBV2 to TRBJ2-7, with 9 nucleotides matching TRBD1. With V trimmed by 8 bases and J by 2 bases, 4 bases remained unmatched. Germline loops: CDR1 SNHLY, CDR2 FYNNEI. The CDR3 runs to 13 residues. CDR3 protein: CASGGDRAYEQYF. The DNA for the CDR3 is TGTGCCAGCGGGGGGGACAGGGCCTACGAGCAGTACTTC.

This chain connects TRBV27 to TRBJ1-1, with 8 bases fitting TRBD1. V lost 5 bases and J lost 5; bases outside the gene matches: 10. Germline V gene data show CDR1 as MNHEY and CDR2 as SMNVEV (reference sequence). The CDR3 contains 15 residues. CDR3 amino acids: CASSETGAEGTEAFF. Written as DNA, the CDR3 is TGTGCCAGCAGTGAGACAGGGGCCGAGGGTACTGAAGCTTTCTTT.

The V call is TRBV6-6, the J call TRBJ2-4; TRBD1 agrees at 7 bases. The CDR3 sequence is 15 residues long. Germline V gene sequence: CDR1 MNHNY, CDR2 SVGAGI (reference sequence). J gave up 1 base and V 2 bases, and 2 bases lay outside the gene matches. DNA of the CDR3: TGTGCCAGCAGTTACCCGACAGGGGCCAAAAACATTCAGTACTTC. It specifies CASSYPTGAKNIQYF.